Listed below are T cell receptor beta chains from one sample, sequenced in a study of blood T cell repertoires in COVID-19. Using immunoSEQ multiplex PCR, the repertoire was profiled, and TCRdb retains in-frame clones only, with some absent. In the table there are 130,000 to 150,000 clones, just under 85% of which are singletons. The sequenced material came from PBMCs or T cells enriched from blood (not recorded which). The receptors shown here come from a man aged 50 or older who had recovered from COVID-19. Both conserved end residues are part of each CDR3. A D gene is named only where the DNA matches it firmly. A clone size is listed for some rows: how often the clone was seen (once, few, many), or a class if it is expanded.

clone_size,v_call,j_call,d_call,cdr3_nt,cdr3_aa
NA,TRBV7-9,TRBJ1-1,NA,TGTGCCAGCAGTAAAGACAGGCTTTTAGTAGTCACTGAAGCTTTCTTT,CASSKDRLLVVTEAFF
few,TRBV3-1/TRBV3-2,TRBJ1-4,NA,TGTGCCAGCAGCCAAGCGCGACAATCTGGGGAAAAACTGTTTTTT,CASSQARQSGEKLFF
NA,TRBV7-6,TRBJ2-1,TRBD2,TGTGCCAGCAGCTCGGCTAGCGGGGGAGAGGGTGAGCAGTTCTTC,CASSSASGGEGEQFF
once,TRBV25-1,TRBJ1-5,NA,TGTGCCAGCGCCTCCTCGGGGGTCAATCAGCCCCAGCATTTT,CASASSGVNQPQHF
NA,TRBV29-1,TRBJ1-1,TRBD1,TGCAGCGTTGAAGGCTTGCGGGACAGGGAGGTAAGGGTGAGCACTGAAGCTTTCTTT,CSVEGLRDREVRVSTEAFF
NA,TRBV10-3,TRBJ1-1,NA,TGTGCCATCAGTTCGGACAGAAGTGGGGTCGGCAACACTGAAGCTTTCTTT,CAISSDRSGVGNTEAFF
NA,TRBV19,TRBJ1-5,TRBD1,TGTGCCAGTAGTATGGGACAGGGAGGCAATCAGCCCCAGCATTTT,CASSMGQGGNQPQHF
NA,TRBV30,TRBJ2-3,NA,TGTGCCTGGGAACAGATTTCCACAGATACGCAGTATTTT,CAWEQISTDTQYF
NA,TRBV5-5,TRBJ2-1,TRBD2,TGTGCCAGCAGGACTAGCGGGGGGGCCTACAATGAGCAGTTCTTC,CASRTSGGAYNEQFF
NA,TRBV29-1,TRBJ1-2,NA,TGCAGCGTGTACTTGGATGGCTACACCTTC,CSVYLDGYTF
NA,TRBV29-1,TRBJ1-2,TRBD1,TGCAGCGCCCCGACAGGGGGTACTAACTATGGCTACACCTTC,CSAPTGGTNYGYTF
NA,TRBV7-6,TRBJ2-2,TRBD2,TGTGCCAGCAGGGTCGGACTAGCGGGAAACACCGGGGAGCTGTTTTTT,CASRVGLAGNTGELFF
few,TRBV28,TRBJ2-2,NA,TGTGCCAGCAGGACCGGGACACTAAACACCGGGGAGCTGTTTTTT,CASRTGTLNTGELFF
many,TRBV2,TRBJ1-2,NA,TGTGCCAGCAGTGAGGGGGCACTATTAATGAACTATGGCTACACCTTC,CASSEGALLMNYGYTF
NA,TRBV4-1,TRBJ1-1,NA,TGCGCCAGCAGCCGATTCGGCACTGAAGCTTTCTTT,CASSRFGTEAFF
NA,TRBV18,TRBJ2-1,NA,TGTGCCAGCTCACCACTAATCACAGGAGGGTCAGGAGAGCAGTTCTTC,CASSPLITGGSGEQFF
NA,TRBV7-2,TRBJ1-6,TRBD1,TGTGCCAGCAGCCCAACCGGGACAGGGACACCCCTCCACTTT,CASSPTGTGTPLHF
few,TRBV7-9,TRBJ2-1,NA,TGTGCCAGCAGCTTACGGGGTATGGGCTACAATGAGCAGTTCTTC,CASSLRGMGYNEQFF
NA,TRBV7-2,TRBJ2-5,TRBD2,TGTGCCAGCAGCTTAGGGTTGACTAGCGGGGGTGCAGAGACCCAGTACTTC,CASSLGLTSGGAETQYF
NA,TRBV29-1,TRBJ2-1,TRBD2,TGCAGCGTTGAATTGGCAGGGCGAGCGGGGGGGCGTAATGAGCAGTTCTTC,CSVELAGRAGGRNEQFF
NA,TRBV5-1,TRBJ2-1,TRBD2,TGCGCCAGCAGCCCAGCACTAGCGGGGGGGGACAATGAGCAGTTCTTC,CASSPALAGGDNEQFF
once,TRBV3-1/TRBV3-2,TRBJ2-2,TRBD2,TGTGCCAGCAGCCACGGCGAGCGGGACCCGAACACCGGGGAGCTGTTTTTT,CASSHGERDPNTGELFF
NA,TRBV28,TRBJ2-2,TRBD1,TGTGCCAGCCAGGGGGTCTCCGGGGAGCTGTTTTTT,CASQGVSGELFF
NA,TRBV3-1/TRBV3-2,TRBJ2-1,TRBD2,TGTGCCAGCAGCCAAGATCCGGCGGGGGGGCGATTGGATGAGCAGTTCTTC,CASSQDPAGGRLDEQFF
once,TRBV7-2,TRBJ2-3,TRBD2,TGTGCCAGCAGCCCCCGGGGGAGCGGGGGCGTACTCCGCACAGATACGCAGTATTTT,CASSPRGSGGVLRTDTQYF
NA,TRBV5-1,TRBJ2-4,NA,TGCGCCAGCAGCTCCATCTCGGGATCAGGGACACTGGCCAAAAACATTCAGTACTTC,CASSSISGSGTLAKNIQYF
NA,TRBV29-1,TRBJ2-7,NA,TGCAGCGTTGGCGAATTTTCAGGCTACGAGCAGTACTTC,CSVGEFSGYEQYF
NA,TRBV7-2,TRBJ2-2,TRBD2,TGTGCCAGCAGCTCTAGCGGCCCCTGGGGAAGTACCGGGGAGCTGTTTTTT,CASSSSGPWGSTGELFF
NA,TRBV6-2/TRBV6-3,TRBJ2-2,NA,TGTGCCAGCAGTTACGAACAACCGAACACCGGGGAGCTGTTTTTT,CASSYEQPNTGELFF
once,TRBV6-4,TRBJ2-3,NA,TGTGCCAGCAGTGATGTTACGGGGGCAGATACGCAGTATTTT,CASSDVTGADTQYF
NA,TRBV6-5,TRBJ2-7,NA,TGTGCCAGCAGCGACATTACCTACGAGCAGTACTTC,CASSDITYEQYF
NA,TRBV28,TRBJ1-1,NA,TGTGCCAGCAGTGTGGGCGCCATGAACACTGAAGCTTTCTTT,CASSVGAMNTEAFF
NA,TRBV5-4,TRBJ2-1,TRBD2,TGTGCCAGCAGCTTGGTCAGGTTAGCGGGGAACAATGAGCAGTTCTTC,CASSLVRLAGNNEQFF
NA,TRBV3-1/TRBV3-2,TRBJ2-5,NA,TGTGCCAGCAGCCAAGGCAACCTCCGGGAGACCCAGTACTTC,CASSQGNLRETQYF
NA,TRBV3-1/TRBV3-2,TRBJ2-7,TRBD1,TGTGCCAGCAGCCCAAGGACAGGGGGCGTATACGAGCAGTACTTC,CASSPRTGGVYEQYF
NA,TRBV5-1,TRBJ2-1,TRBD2,TGCGCCAGCAGGCCGGGACTAGCGGGCTCCTACAATGAGCAGTTCTTC,CASRPGLAGSYNEQFF
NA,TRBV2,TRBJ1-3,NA,TGTGCCAGCAGTGATGGAGGACAGTTACAAAACACCATATATTTT,CASSDGGQLQNTIYF
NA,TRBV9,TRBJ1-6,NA,TGTGCCAGCAGCGTAGCAGGGGCCGATTCACCCCTCCACTTT,CASSVAGADSPLHF
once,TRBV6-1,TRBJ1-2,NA,TGTGCCAGCAGTGAAAACATCGGGGGTAGCTATGGCTACACCTTC,CASSENIGGSYGYTF
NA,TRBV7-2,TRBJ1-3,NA,TGTGCCAGCAGCCCGACCGGGACACTTAGCTCTGGAAACACCATATATTTT,CASSPTGTLSSGNTIYF
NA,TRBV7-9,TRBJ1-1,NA,TGTGCCAGCAGCGTAATGAACACTGAAGCTTTCTTT,CASSVMNTEAFF
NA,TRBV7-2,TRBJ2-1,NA,TGTGCCAGCAGCCCCCGCCCCGGGGGCAATGAGCAGTTCTTC,CASSPRPGGNEQFF
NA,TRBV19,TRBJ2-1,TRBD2,TGTGCCAGTAGTACGTTAACTAGCGGTGTTTCCTACAATGAGCAGTTCTTC,CASSTLTSGVSYNEQFF
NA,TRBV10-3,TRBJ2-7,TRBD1,TGTGCCATCAGTCGACAGGGGTCCTACGAGCAGTACTTC,CAISRQGSYEQYF
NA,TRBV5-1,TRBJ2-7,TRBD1,TGCGCCAGCAGCATGGGACAGGGGGGAGTCGAGCAGTACTTC,CASSMGQGGVEQYF
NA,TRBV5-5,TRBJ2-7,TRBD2,TGTGCCAGCAGCTTGACTAGCGGGGGGGCCGGGTCCTACGAGCAGTACTTC,CASSLTSGGAGSYEQYF
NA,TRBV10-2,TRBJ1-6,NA,TGCGCCAGCAGTGCGGGATTTGGGATGAATTCACCCCTCCACTTT,CASSAGFGMNSPLHF
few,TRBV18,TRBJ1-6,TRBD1,TGTGCCAGCTCACCACTTTTGACAGGGGAATCTGGGAATTCACCCCTCCACTTT,CASSPLLTGESGNSPLHF
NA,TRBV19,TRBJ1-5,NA,TGTGCCAGTAGGGCAGGGTATAGCAATCAGCCCCAGCATTTT,CASRAGYSNQPQHF
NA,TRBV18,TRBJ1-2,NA,TGTGCCAGCTCACCACCGGGGGGGGTCTATGGCTACACCTTC,CASSPPGGVYGYTF
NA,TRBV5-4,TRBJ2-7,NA,TGTGCCAGCAGCTCCCGCTACGAGCAGTACTTC,CASSSRYEQYF
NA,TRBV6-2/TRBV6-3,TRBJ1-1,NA,TGTGCCAGCAGTTACTCATCCCGGACTGAAGCTTTCTTT,CASSYSSRTEAFF
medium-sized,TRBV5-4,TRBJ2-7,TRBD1,TGTGCCAGCAGCTACAGGGGGGCCCCTTACGAGCAGTACTTC,CASSYRGAPYEQYF
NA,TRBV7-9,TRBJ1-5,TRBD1,TGTGCCAGCAGTCGGACAGGGGGCGGTCAGCCCCAGCATTTT,CASSRTGGGQPQHF
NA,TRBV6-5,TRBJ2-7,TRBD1,TGTGCCAGCAGTCCCTGGACAGGGGGCCTCTACGAGCAGTACTTC,CASSPWTGGLYEQYF
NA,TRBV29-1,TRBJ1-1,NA,TGCAGCGTTGTGATGGGGGGAAACACTGAAGCTTTCTTT,CSVVMGGNTEAFF
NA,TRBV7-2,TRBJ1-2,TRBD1,TGTGCCAGCAGCGTACGACAGGGGGGCTACACCTTC,CASSVRQGGYTF
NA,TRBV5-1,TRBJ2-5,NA,TGCGCCAGCAGCGGAGACCGGAGGAGAGCGGCAGAGACCCAGTACTTC,CASSGDRRRAAETQYF
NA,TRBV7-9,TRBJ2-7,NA,TGTGCCAGCAGCCCCACCCTTCGGGGGTTCTCCTACGAGCAGTACTTC,CASSPTLRGFSYEQYF
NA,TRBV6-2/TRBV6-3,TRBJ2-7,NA,TGTGCCAGCAGTTACCGCCGGGTAGACTACGAGCAGTACTTC,CASSYRRVDYEQYF